The T cell receptor beta chain under discussion was sequenced for a study of T cells after posttransplantation cyclophosphamide. The sample holds many counts of this clone. This table comes from immunoSEQ multiplex PCR, and its TCRdb copy is limited to in-frame clones, with some not included. The sample presents approximately 17,000 clones, none singletons. Busulfan-fludarabine conditioning, marrow transplant, and cyclophosphamide on days +3 and +4 were administered. This TCR was sampled from a female patient in her 30s who received an allogeneic stem cell transplant from a related donor, was CMV-positive, and had no GVHD. A share of the T cells may be of graft donor origin. Sample: PBMCs, taken after allogeneic stem cell transplant with posttransplant cyclophosphamide.

The CDR3 DNA follows: TGTGCCAGCAGCGCGAGACTAGCGGGAGGGCCCTCTATCACCTCCGAGCAGTACTTC. As protein: CASSARLAGGPSITSEQYF. The chain is built from TRBV7-8 and TRBJ2-7, with TRBD2 matching over 14 bases. The CDR3 is 19 residues long. Germline-derived CDR1 and CDR2 are SGHVS and FQNEAQ. With V trimmed by 5 bases and J by 6 bases, 18 bases remained unmatched. The complete variable domain, with remaining parts taken from reference TRBV7-8 and TRBJ2-7, reads GAGVSQSPRYKVAKRGQDVALRCDPISGHVSLFWYQQALGQGPEFLTYFQNEAQLDKSGLPSDRFFAERPEGSVSTLKIQRTQQEDSAVYLCASSARLAGGPSITSEQYFGPGTRLTVT.